What follows are 26 T cell receptor beta chains derived from one specimen sequenced in a study of blood T cells in healthy people across ages (dated by TCRdb to between 2015 and 2016). Libraries came from 5' RACE. Sequenced on an Illumina HiSeq 2500. A second about 7 to 12 cycle PCR used a sample-barcoded 5' primer and a J-beta primer mix. The public reads were quality trimmed at Q25 with fastp and then assembled into clones with MiXCR by TCRdb, keeping productive beta chains. Each entry is one CDR3 protein sequence, shown with its most common DNA and genes. Counted in this sample were about 1.1 million distinct CDR3 sequences; approximately 38% of them appeared once. The ten largest clonotypes hold about an eighth of the sample. The sequencing input was blood. Receptor source: a man aged 18 to 30 in good health.

The sample holds a few counts of this clonotype. The gene calls are TRBV15 and TRBJ2-4; D is perhaps TRBD1 (6 bases). The V gene's germline CDR1 is LNHNV and CDR2 YYDKDF (reference sequence). The V and J ends lost 0 bases and 0 bases respectively, with 21 bases between them. The CDR3 is 20 amino acids. For the CDR3, the DNA is TGTGCCACCAGCAGAGATCTTATGTCGGGACACCGCCTAGCCAAAAACATTCAGTACTTC. It yields the protein CATSRDLMSGHRLAKNIQYF. Supplemented by reference TRBV15 and TRBJ2-4, the full variable domain reads DAMVIQNPRYQVTQFGKPVTLSCSQTLNHNVMYWYQQKSSQAPKLLFHYYDKDFNNEADTPDNFQSRRPNTSFCFLDIRSPGLGDTAMYLCATSRDLMSGHRLAKNIQYFGAGTRLSVL.

This chain links TRBV5-1 with TRBJ2-7, with D unresolved. The CDR3 totals 13 residues. Trimming shortened V by 6 bases and J by 3 bases, and 13 bases separated the two germline ends. The germline CDR1 and CDR2 sequences are SGHRS and YFSETQ. CDR3 amino acids: CASKGTALYEQYF. The CDR3 DNA reads TGCGCCAGCAAGGGAACGGCACTCTACGAGCAGTACTTC.

In its sample, this clonotype was seen a few times. This chain uses TRBV7-8 with TRBJ2-7; 8 bases are a match to TRBD2. CDR1 is SGHVS, CDR2 FQNEAQ, per germline. The CDR3 length is 13 residues. The J segment lost 7 bases and the V segment lost 5 bases, leaving 7 bases of the junction unmatched. The CDR3 protein is CASSPTSVGEQYF. CDR3 in DNA: TGTGCCAGCAGCCCGACTAGCGTCGGGGAGCAGTACTTC. Variable domain in full (rest from reference TRBV7-8 and TRBJ2-7): GAGVSQSPRYKVAKRGQDVALRCDPISGHVSLFWYQQALGQGPEFLTYFQNEAQLDKSGLPSDRFFAERPEGSVSTLKIQRTQQEDSAVYLCASSPTSVGEQYFGPGTRLTVT.

The count of this clonotype is one. A single base separates this from a much larger clone, so it may be a read error. The chain carries TRBV20-1 and TRBJ2-3; 11 nucleotides match TRBD2. Germline CDR1 is DFQATT and CDR2 is SNEGSKA (reference sequence). This CDR3 has 15 residues. V shed 0 bases, J shed 1 base, and the junction held 0 bases outside the gene matches. The CDR3 here is CSARDSGGGTDTQYF. The CDR3 DNA reads as TGCAGTGCTAGAGATAGCGGGGGGGGCACAGATACGCAGTATTTT.

CDR3 residues: CASSLTGAENSPLHF. The DNA for the CDR3 is TGTGCCAGCAGCTTGACAGGAGCGGAGAATTCACCCCTCCACTTT. The V call is TRBV7-9, the J call TRBJ1-6; maybe TRBD1 (6 bases). The CDR3 runs 15 residues. V shed 3 bases and J shed 7 bases, with 13 bases lying between them. Germline CDR1 reads SEHNR; CDR2 reads FQNEAQ (reference sequence).

The chain employs TRBV20-1 and TRBJ2-5; D possibly matches TRBD1 or TRBD2 (5 bases each). The CDR3 loop spans 18 amino acids. The V gene's germline CDR1 is DFQATT and CDR2 SNEGSKA (reference sequence). The V end was cut by 1 base, the J end by 3 bases, with 24 bases between. The CDR3 is CSARVYRFEGGRKETQYF. The CDR3 DNA sequence: TGCAGTGCTAGAGTTTACAGGTTCGAGGGTGGCAGAAAAGAGACCCAGTACTTC.

This sequence joins TRBV20-1 and TRBJ2-4; 13 bases fit TRBD2. The J call is uncertain, as TRBJ2-7 better fits the DNA end. Germline-derived CDR1 and CDR2 are DFQATT and SNEGSKA (reference sequence). The CDR3 totals 16 residues. The CDR3 region is CSARTGTSGEEYEQYF. Here the CDR3 DNA reads TGCAGTGCTCGTACCGGGACTAGCGGGGAGGAGTACGAGCAGTACTTC.

The rearrangement uses TRBV12-3 or TRBV12-4 and TRBJ2-3; 8 positions match TRBD2. This CDR3 comprises 14 residues. The V gene end was trimmed by 3 bases and the J gene end by 7 bases; junction bases not matched to a gene: 6. The CDR3 protein is CASSFSSGDHTQYF. CDR3 coding DNA: TGTGCCAGCAGTTTTAGTAGCGGGGACCATACGCAGTATTTT.

The chain links TRBV20-1 to TRBJ1-4; D gene uncertain. Looked up from germline, CDR1 is DFQATT and CDR2 is SNEGSKA (reference sequence). This CDR3 is built from 13 residues. V was trimmed by 1 base and J by 7 bases, leaving 10 bases between them. CDR3 sequence reads: CSARGWGSEKLFF. The CDR3 DNA reads as TGCAGTGCTAGAGGATGGGGTAGTGAAAAACTGTTTTTT.

This clonotype was seen just once. This chain uses TRBV6-5 with TRBJ2-2; TRBD1 aligns across 10 bases. The CDR3 extends over 15 amino acids. Germline values: CDR1 MNHEY, CDR2 SVGAGI. V was clipped by 4 bases and J by 6 bases; unmatched bases: 5. The DNA of the CDR3 is TGTGCCAGCAGTTTGACCGGGACAGGGGCCGGGGAGCTGTTTTTT. This translates into CASSLTGTGAGELFF.

The V and J genes are TRBV4-3 and TRBJ1-6, with 7 positions matching TRBD1. CDR3 size: 18 residues. Germline trimming cut 1 base from V and 7 bases from J; bases unmatched to any gene: 13. Germline CDR1 reads LGHNA; CDR2 reads YSLEER. CDR3 nucleotides: TGCGCCAGCAGCCAAGGCCACAGGGGAAATGCTGAAAATTCACCCCTCCACTTT. This sequence encodes CASSQGHRGNAENSPLHF.

The chain joins TRBV12-3 or TRBV12-4 to TRBJ2-6; 7 bases map to TRBD1. The CDR3 length is 14 residues. J was trimmed by 1 base and V by 8 bases; bases with no gene match: 2. The CDR3 protein is CASLTGSGANVLTF. For the CDR3, the DNA is TGTGCCAGCTTGACAGGGTCTGGGGCCAACGTCCTGACTTTC.

The table lists this clonotype with a few counts. This CDR3 is CASSRWSVGQIRYGYTF. The DNA for the CDR3 is TGCGCCAGCAGCCGATGGAGTGTTGGGCAGATACGCTATGGCTACACCTTC. The rearrangement links TRBV4-1 to TRBJ1-2; no clear D. Trimming removed 4 bases at V and 4 bases at J, with 22 bases between. Germline V gives CDR1 MGHRA, CDR2 YSYEKL. This CDR3 has 17 amino acids.

This clonotype was detected many times. CDR3 sequence: CSARPEGSSNQPQHF. DNA of the CDR3: TGCAGTGCTAGACCCGAGGGGAGTAGCAATCAGCCCCAGCATTTT. The V gene is TRBV20-1, the J gene TRBJ1-5; the D gene is possibly TRBD1 (5 bases). CDR1 is DFQATT and CDR2 is SNEGSKA in the germline V gene (reference sequence). Deletions cut 2 bases from V and 0 bases from J, with 11 bases between. The length of the CDR3 is 15 residues.

V and J are TRBV27 and TRBJ1-1; D is undetermined. CDR1 and CDR2 from the germline V gene are MNHEY and SMNVEV (reference sequence). The CDR3 totals 17 residues. The V gene lost 3 bases and the J gene lost 0 bases, with 17 bases spanning the gap. The CDR3 protein is CASSFLRTGVMNTEAFF. The CDR3, as DNA: TGTGCCAGCAGTTTTCTTCGCACTGGGGTGATGAACACTGAAGCTTTCTTT.

The rearrangement joins TRBV10-3 to TRBJ1-1; D remains unclear. From germline, CDR1 is ENHRY and CDR2 SYGVKD. Trimming pared 1 base from V and 0 bases from J, leaving 9 bases between. There are 15 residues in the CDR3. The chain's CDR3 is CAISELGLVNTEAFF. The DNA for the CDR3 is TGTGCCATCAGTGAGTTGGGGTTGGTGAACACTGAAGCTTTCTTT.

This clonotype has only a few counts. The gene calls are TRBV4-2 and TRBJ1-2; D might be TRBD1 (6 bases). Germline-derived CDR1 and CDR2 are LGHNA and YNFKEQ. The V and J ends lost 1 base and 5 bases respectively, with 14 bases between them. The CDR3 is 15 residues long. The CDR3: CASSQVTGRPYGYTF. The CDR3 nucleotides are TGTGCCAGCAGCCAAGTAACAGGGAGGCCGTATGGCTACACCTTC.

There are a few counts of this clonotype. The CDR3 DNA is TGCAGTGCTAGAACAGGGGGCGCCGGGGCAGATACGCAGTATTTT. Translating it yields CSARTGGAGADTQYF. The chain carries TRBV20-1 and TRBJ2-3, with TRBD1 matching over 9 bases. Germline V CDR1 and CDR2: DFQATT, SNEGSKA (reference sequence). The CDR3 contains 15 residues. The ends lost 2 bases at V and 4 bases at J; junction bases unmatched: 7.

The chain uses TRBV6-5 and TRBJ1-5; no clear D gene. CDR1 is MNHEY, CDR2 SVGAGI, per germline. V was pared by 0 bases and J by 7 bases, with 13 bases between. This CDR3 comprises 15 residues. The CDR3 loop is CASSYSLGVGQPQHF. CDR3 DNA sequence: TGTGCCAGCAGTTACTCGCTGGGAGTAGGCCAGCCCCAGCATTTT.

Comments on this clonotype: A junction boundary mismatches the germline segment, possibly from a read error. CDR3 sequence reads: CTSSQEARSDTQYF. The CDR3 DNA reads TGTACCAGCAGCCAAGAGGCGCGTTCAGATACGCAGTATTTT. The V call is TRBV4-2, the J call TRBJ2-3; D call uncertain. Looked up from germline, CDR1 is LGHNA and CDR2 is YNFKEQ. This CDR3 is 14 amino acids long.

V and J are TRBV29-1 and TRBJ2-1; 8 bases agree with TRBD2. The J call may be mistaken, given a closer DNA end match to TRBJ2-7. Germline V gene data show CDR1 as SQVTM and CDR2 as ANQGSEA. The CDR3 loop spans 14 amino acids. The CDR3 coding sequence is TGCAGCGCCGAGCGGGGGAGCTCCTACAATGAGCAGTACTTC. Protein: CSAERGSSYNEQYF.

V usage is TRBV6-6 and J usage is TRBJ2-1; D uncertain. Per the germline V gene, CDR1 is MNHNY and CDR2 is SVGAGI (reference sequence). Trimming shortened V by 8 bases and J by 6 bases, and 11 bases separated the two germline ends. The CDR3 is 12 amino acids. CDR3 DNA: TGTGCCAGCGCGAGATTGGGCAATGAGCAGTTCTTC. Translated, it gives CASARLGNEQFF.

The table lists this clonotype with a few counts. The chain is built from TRBV20-1 and TRBJ2-7; 8 bases agree with TRBD2. After removal of 6 bases from V and 0 bases from J, the junction contained 4 bases not matched to a gene. Germline V lookup: CDR1 DFQATT, CDR2 SNEGSKA (reference sequence). This CDR3 region has 13 residues. CDR3 loop: CSAPRGASYEQYF. In DNA form, the CDR3 reads TGCAGTGCCCCGCGGGGGGCCTCCTACGAGCAGTACTTC.

A few counts support this clonotype. The chain couples TRBV6-6 to TRBJ1-4, with D hard to call. The length of the CDR3 is 14 residues. V gave up 5 bases and J gave up 7 bases, with 14 bases separating them. CDR1 is MNHNY, CDR2 SVGAGI, per germline (reference sequence). The CDR3 region has the DNA TGTGCCAGCAGTCCCCCTTCTGAAGGTGAAAAACTGTTTTTT. Translation gives CASSPPSEGEKLFF.

The chain has TRBV12-3 or TRBV12-4 and TRBJ2-3; D is ambiguous. Deletions cut 6 bases from V and 5 bases from J, with 6 bases between. The CDR3 contains 11 residues. The CDR3 DNA reads TGTGCCAGCAGATACGAAGATACGCAGTATTTT. Amino acid sequence: CASRYEDTQYF.

The gene calls are TRBV4-1 and TRBJ2-3; maybe TRBD1 (6 bases). This CDR3 spans 16 amino acids. Germline-derived CDR1 and CDR2 are MGHRA and YSYEKL. V was clipped by 1 base and J by 5 bases, with 16 bases between them. CDR3 sequence (DNA): TGCGCCAGCAGCCAAGTAGGGTTGGGGACAAAAGATACGCAGTATTTT. Its translation is CASSQVGLGTKDTQYF.